One sample yielded the 5 T cell receptor beta chains listed below, sequenced in a study of T cells after yellow fever vaccination (dated by TCRdb to between 2018 and 2021). The sample's treatment or condition, from its label and the paper: live attenuated yellow fever vaccine strain. The library was prepared using 5' RACE. Sequenced using an Illumina HiSeq 2500. TCRdb took the public reads, trimmed them with fastp at Q25, ran MiXCR for clone calling and kept in-frame beta chains. For every CDR3 protein sequence, its rows merge into one entry that carries the most common genes and DNA. The sample table contains hundreds of thousands of distinct CDR3 sequences; only one count was recorded for roughly an eighth of them. About 15% of the sample rests with the top ten. The sample was PBMCs, taken on the day of the yellow fever booster vaccination. The source of these receptors is a man younger than 45 who received the YFV17D yellow fever vaccine.

The rearrangement links TRBV7-2 to TRBJ2-3; 13 nucleotides align to TRBD2. Germline-derived CDR1 and CDR2 are SGHTA and FQGNSA. There are 16 residues in the CDR3. V shed 3 bases and J 6 bases; nucleotides not matched to a gene: 6. The CDR3 nucleotides read TGTGCCAGCAGCTTTCACGGGACTAGCGGGGCGGATACGCAGTATTTT. Protein sequence: CASSFHGTSGADTQYF.

This clonotype appeared a few times. This sequence joins TRBV24-1 and TRBJ2-1; 8 positions agree with TRBD1. Unmatched junction bases numbered 6, after V lost 1 base and J lost 5 bases. The CDR3 length is 16 residues. Germline V gene data show CDR1 as KGHDR and CDR2 as SFDVKD. CDR3 protein: CATSDFGRGRDNEQFF. DNA of the CDR3: TGTGCCACCAGTGATTTTGGCAGGGGGCGAGACAATGAGCAGTTCTTC.

V usage is TRBV7-6 and J usage is TRBJ2-7; 8 bases are a match to TRBD2. CDR3 length: 16 residues. Per the germline V gene, CDR1 is SGHVS and CDR2 is FNYEAQ. Trimming took 7 bases from V and 3 from J; bases not matched to a gene: 14. In DNA, the CDR3 is TGTGCCAGCACCCCAACCGGGGGGGGCGGAATCTACGAGCAGTACTTC. Protein: CASTPTGGGGIYEQYF.

The chain uses TRBV5-4 and TRBJ2-5; TRBD2 agrees at 8 bases. Germline assignment: CDR1 SGHNT and CDR2 YYREEE (reference sequence). The CDR3 consists of 14 residues. V was clipped by 7 bases and J by 0 bases; unmatched bases: 5. This CDR3 reads CASSAGVYQETQYF. DNA for the CDR3: TGTGCCAGCTCAGCGGGAGTCTACCAAGAGACCCAGTACTTC.

The chain is built from TRBV11-2 and TRBJ2-3, with no clear D. Trimming shortened V by 1 base and J by 0 bases, and 8 bases separated the two germline ends. The CDR3 loop spans 15 amino acids. Germline V lookup: CDR1 SGHAT, CDR2 FQNNGV. This CDR3 is CASSLGLLSTDTQYF. The CDR3 DNA is TGTGCCAGCAGCTTAGGTCTACTTAGCACAGATACGCAGTATTTT.